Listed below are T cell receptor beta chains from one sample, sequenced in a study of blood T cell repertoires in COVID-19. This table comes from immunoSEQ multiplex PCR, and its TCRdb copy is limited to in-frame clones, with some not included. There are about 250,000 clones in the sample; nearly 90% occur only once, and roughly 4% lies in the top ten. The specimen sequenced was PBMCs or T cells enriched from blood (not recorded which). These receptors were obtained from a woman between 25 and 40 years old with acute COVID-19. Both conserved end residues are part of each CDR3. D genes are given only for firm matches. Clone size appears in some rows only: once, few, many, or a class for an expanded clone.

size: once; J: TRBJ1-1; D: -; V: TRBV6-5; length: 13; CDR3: CASSYSGGDKAFF; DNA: TGTGCCAGCAGTTACTCAGGAGGGGATAAAGCTTTCTTT
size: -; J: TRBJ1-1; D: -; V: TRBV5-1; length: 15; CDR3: CASSLAGVLNTEAFF; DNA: TGCGCCAGCAGCTTGGCAGGGGTTTTGAACACTGAAGCTTTCTTT
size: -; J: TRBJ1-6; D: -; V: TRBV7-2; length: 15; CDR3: CASSLDGTLNSPLHF; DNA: TGTGCCAGCAGCTTAGATGGGACTTTAAATTCACCCCTCCACTTT
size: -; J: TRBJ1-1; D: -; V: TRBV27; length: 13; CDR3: CASSFARNTEAFF; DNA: TGTGCCAGCAGTTTTGCCAGGAACACTGAAGCTTTCTTT
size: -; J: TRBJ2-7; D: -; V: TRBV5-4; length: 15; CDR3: CASSLRQDYSYEQYF; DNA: TGTGCCAGCAGCTTAAGGCAGGACTACTCCTACGAGCAGTACTTC
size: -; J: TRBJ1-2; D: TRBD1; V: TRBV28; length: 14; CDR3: CASRESGTDYGYTF; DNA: TGTGCCAGCAGGGAATCCGGGACAGATTATGGCTACACCTTC
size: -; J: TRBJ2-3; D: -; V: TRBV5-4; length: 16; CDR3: CASSLDVPSGVDTQYF; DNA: TGTGCCAGCAGCTTGGATGTGCCCTCGGGAGTAGATACGCAGTATTTT
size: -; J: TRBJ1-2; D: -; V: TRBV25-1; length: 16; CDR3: CASSEISPQGGYGYTF; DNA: TGTGCCAGCAGTGAAATTTCGCCCCAGGGTGGCTATGGCTACACCTTC
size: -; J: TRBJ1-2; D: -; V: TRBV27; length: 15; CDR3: CASSFGTGINYGYTF; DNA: TGTGCCAGCAGTTTTGGAACCGGGATTAACTATGGCTACACCTTC
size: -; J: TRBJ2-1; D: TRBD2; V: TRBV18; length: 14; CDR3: CASLTSGGFNEQFF; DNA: TGTGCCAGCCTAACCAGCGGGGGGTTTAATGAGCAGTTCTTC
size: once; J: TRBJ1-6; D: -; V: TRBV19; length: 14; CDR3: CAVKGGQNNSPLHF; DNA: TGTGCCGTCAAGGGGGGGCAAAATAATTCACCCCTCCACTTT
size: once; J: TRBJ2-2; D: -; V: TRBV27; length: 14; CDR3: CASSPNTGPGELFF; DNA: TGTGCCAGCAGTCCCAACACAGGGCCCGGGGAGCTGTTTTTT
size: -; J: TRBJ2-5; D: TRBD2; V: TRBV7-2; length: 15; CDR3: CASSRVAGVKGTQYF; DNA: TGTGCCAGCAGCCGTGTCGCGGGGGTGAAAGGGACCCAGTACTTC
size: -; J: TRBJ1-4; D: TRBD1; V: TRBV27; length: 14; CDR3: CASSSGTDNEKLFF; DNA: TGTGCCAGCAGTTCGGGGACAGATAATGAAAAACTGTTTTTT
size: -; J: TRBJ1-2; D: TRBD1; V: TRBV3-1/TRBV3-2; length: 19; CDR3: CASSQALDRGGWGRNGYTF; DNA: TGTGCCAGCAGCCAAGCACTTGACAGGGGCGGATGGGGCCGGAATGGCTACACCTTC
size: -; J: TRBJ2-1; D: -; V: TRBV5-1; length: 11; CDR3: CASSLGGEQFF; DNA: TGCGCCAGCAGCCTAGGGGGTGAGCAGTTCTTC
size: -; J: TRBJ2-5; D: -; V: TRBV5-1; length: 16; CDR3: CASSLRPGALQETQYF; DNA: TGCGCCAGCAGCTTGCGCCCAGGGGCTCTCCAAGAGACCCAGTACTTC
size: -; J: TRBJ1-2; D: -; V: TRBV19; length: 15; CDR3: CASSIKRTRFRDYTF; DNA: TGTGCCAGTAGTATTAAACGGACAAGGTTCAGGGACTACACCTTC
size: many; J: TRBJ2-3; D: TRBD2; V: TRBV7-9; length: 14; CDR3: CASSPSGGRDTQYF; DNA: TGTGCCAGCAGCCCTAGCGGGGGGAGGGATACGCAGTATTTT
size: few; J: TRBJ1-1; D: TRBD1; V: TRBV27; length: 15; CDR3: CASSFGDRGRGEAFF; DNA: TGTGCCAGCAGTTTTGGGGACAGGGGCCGGGGTGAAGCTTTCTTT
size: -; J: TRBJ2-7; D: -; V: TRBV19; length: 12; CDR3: CASSTRSYEQYF; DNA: TGTGCCAGTAGTACCAGATCCTACGAGCAGTACTTC
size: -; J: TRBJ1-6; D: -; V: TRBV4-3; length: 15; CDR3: CASSRLREDGHPLHF; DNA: TGCGCCAGCAGCCGCCTAAGGGAAGACGGACACCCCCTCCACTTT
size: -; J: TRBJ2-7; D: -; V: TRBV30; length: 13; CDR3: CAWSGTETYEQYF; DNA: TGTGCCTGGAGTGGGACAGAAACCTACGAGCAGTACTTC
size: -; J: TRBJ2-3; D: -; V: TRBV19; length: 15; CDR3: CASTRGRGPTDTQYF; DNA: TGTGCCAGTACCCGAGGGCGGGGCCCCACAGATACGCAGTATTTT
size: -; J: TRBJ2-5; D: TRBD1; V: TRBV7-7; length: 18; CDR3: CASSLSPMGDRVDKTQYF; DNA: TGTGCCAGCAGCCTTAGCCCCATGGGGGACAGGGTCGATAAGACCCAGTACTTC
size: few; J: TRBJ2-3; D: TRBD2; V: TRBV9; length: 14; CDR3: CASSPRGGWDTQYF; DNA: TGTGCCAGCAGCCCCCGGGGGGGCTGGGATACGCAGTATTTT
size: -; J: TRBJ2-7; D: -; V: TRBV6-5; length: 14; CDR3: CASTPLAGSYEQYF; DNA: TGTGCCAGCACCCCATTGGCGGGCTCCTACGAGCAGTACTTC
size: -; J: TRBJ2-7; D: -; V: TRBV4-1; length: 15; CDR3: CASSQIKGQTYEQYF; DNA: TGCGCCAGCAGCCAAATAAAGGGACAAACCTACGAGCAGTACTTC